Each of the 15 T cell receptor beta chains below was sequenced from the same sample in a study of early T cells in non-severe SARS-CoV-2 infection. Via MiXCR, TCRdb re-called the 5' RACE reads, giving one row per CDR3 protein. The sample records about 90,000 distinct CDR3 sequences, around 12% being singletons. Sequencing was performed on whole blood, taken at baseline. These receptors all stem from an adult who was a healthcare worker with PCR-confirmed SARS-CoV-2 infection or an uninfected control (not recorded which).

The chain is built from TRBV5-1 and TRBJ1-1; the match to TRBD1 covers 9 bases. The CDR3 covers 18 residues. CDR1 and CDR2 (germline): SGHRS, YFSETQ. V dropped 0 bases and J dropped 4; count of bases not matched to a gene: 13. CDR3 coding DNA: TGCGCCAGCAGCTTGGGCCCACAGGGGGCGGCGGGGACCACTGAAGCTTTCTTT. Residues: CASSLGPQGAAGTTEAFF.

The chain joins TRBV6-5 to TRBJ1-3; TRBD1 agrees at 8 bases. CDR3 length: 16 amino acids. V was pared by 4 bases and J by 7 bases, with 12 bases of the junction left unmatched. Looked up from germline, CDR1 is MNHEY and CDR2 is SVGAGI. CDR3 nucleotides: TGTGCCAGCAGTTCGACAGGGGCTAATGAGCGGAACACCATATATTTT. It translates to CASSSTGANERNTIYF.

This clonotype has ten or more counts. The chain employs TRBV12-5 and TRBJ1-5; D not resolved. This CDR3 is 11 amino acids long. V lost 3 bases and J 7 bases, leaving 4 bases between the germline ends. CDR1 LGHNT and CDR2 FRNRAP come from the germline V gene. CDR3: CASGLRQPQHF. The CDR3, as DNA: TGTGCTAGTGGTTTAAGACAGCCCCAGCATTTT.

The chain couples TRBV19 to TRBJ1-1; D call uncertain. Germline lookup yields CDR1 LNHDA and CDR2 SQIVND (reference sequence). Trimming took 7 bases from V and 1 from J, leaving 16 bases between them. CDR3 length equals 15 residues. The CDR3 DNA follows: TGTGCCAGTATTAACGGCAGAAGTACGAACACTGAAGCTTTCTTT. Protein product: CASINGRSTNTEAFF.

The chain carries TRBV29-1 and TRBJ2-6; D call uncertain. Per germline, CDR1 SQVTM and CDR2 ANQGSEA. V dropped 8 bases and J dropped 1 base, with 9 bases sitting between them. CDR3 length: 13 residues. CDR3: CSCRGSGANVLTF. The CDR3 region has the DNA TGCAGCTGCCGCGGATCTGGGGCCAACGTCCTGACTTTC.

This clonotype was seen at least ten times. The V call is TRBV5-1, the J call TRBJ2-4; TRBD1 agrees at 7 bases. Germline CDR1 is SGHRS and CDR2 is YFSETQ. V lost 0 bases, J lost 0 bases, and 6 bases stayed unmatched. This CDR3 has 17 residues. CDR3 nucleotide sequence: TGCGCCAGCAGCTTGGGACCCGGGACAGAAGCCAAAAACATTCAGTACTTC. Translated, it gives CASSLGPGTEAKNIQYF. Full variable domain (missing parts from reference TRBV5-1 and TRBJ2-4): KAGVTQTPRYLIKTRGQQVTLSCSPISGHRSVSWYQQTPGQGLQFLFEYFSETQRNKGNFPGRFSGRQFSNSRSEMNVSTLELGDSALYLCASSLGPGTEAKNIQYFGAGTRLSVL.

The V and J genes are TRBV5-1 and TRBJ2-1, with D possibly matching TRBD2 (6 bases). This CDR3 contains 13 residues. The germline CDR1 and CDR2 sequences are SGHRS and YFSETQ. With 6 bases removed from V and 2 bases from J, the gap between germline ends came to 9 bases. CDR3 sequence reads: CASKEGTYNEQFF. CDR3 nucleotides: TGCGCCAGCAAGGAGGGAACCTACAATGAGCAGTTCTTC.

This clonotype was detected a few times. The J gene is TRBJ1-6, the V gene TRBV7-3, with D unclear. The V end lost 2 bases, the J end lost 8 bases, and 10 bases lay between the germline ends. Germline CDR1 SGHTA, CDR2 FQGTGA. The CDR3 length is 14 residues. Written as DNA, the CDR3 is TGTGCCAGCAGCTTATCGGGTTATCATTCACCCCTCCACTTT. This sequence encodes CASSLSGYHSPLHF.

CDR3 bases: TGCAGTGCTAGCTCCCTAGACAGGGTCGGACAGCCCCAGCATTTT. Its protein product is CSASSLDRVGQPQHF. This chain joins TRBV20-1 and TRBJ1-5; 7 bases agree with TRBD1. The CDR3 extends over 15 amino acids. CDR1 and CDR2 from the germline V gene are DFQATT and SNEGSKA (reference sequence). J lost 7 bases, V lost 3 bases, and 12 bases had no gene match.

V and J are TRBV6-5 and TRBJ2-7, with 8 positions matching TRBD1. After removal of 4 bases from V and 2 bases from J, the junction contained 1 base not matched to a gene. The CDR3 has 13 amino acids. CDR1 MNHEY and CDR2 SVGAGI come from the germline V gene. This CDR3 is CASSLTGAYEQYF. The DNA for the CDR3 is TGTGCCAGCAGTTTGACAGGGGCCTACGAGCAGTACTTC.

The table lists this clonotype with many counts. The rearrangement uses TRBV7-9 and TRBJ1-1, with D uncertain. The CDR3 contains 14 residues. The V end lost 1 base, the J end lost 0 bases, and 6 bases lay between the germline ends. Looked up from germline, CDR1 is SEHNR and CDR2 is FQNEAQ (reference sequence). The DNA for the CDR3 is TGTGCCAGCAGCTTAGGTGGGGTGAACACTGAAGCTTTCTTT. It is translated as CASSLGGVNTEAFF.

This clonotype was counted at least ten times. The rearrangement uses TRBV2 and TRBJ2-7; D is perhaps TRBD1 (5 bases). V gave up 5 bases and J gave up 7 bases, with 9 bases separating them. Germline V gene sequence: CDR1 SNHLY, CDR2 FYNNEI. The CDR3 is 11 amino acids. CDR3 sequence reads: CASSSRVEQYF. The CDR3 DNA reads TGTGCCAGCAGTAGCAGGGTTGAGCAGTACTTC.

The sample holds a few counts of this clonotype. This rearrangement joins TRBV6-5 to TRBJ2-1; TRBD1 matches 11 bases. V dropped 5 bases and J dropped 1; count of bases not matched to a gene: 13. This CDR3 is 19 amino acids long. Per germline, CDR1 MNHEY and CDR2 SVGAGI. The chain's CDR3 is CASSARTGGAIGSYNEQFF. CDR3 coding DNA: TGTGCCAGCAGTGCGAGGACAGGGGGCGCGATAGGGTCCTACAATGAGCAGTTCTTC.

This clonotype was observed many times. The chain links TRBV20-1 to TRBJ2-7, with a possible D match to TRBD2 (5 bases). Germline assignment: CDR1 DFQATT and CDR2 SNEGSKA (reference sequence). This CDR3 region has 13 residues. The CDR3 spells CSAQSDSPDVQYF. In nucleotides, the CDR3 is TGCAGCGCCCAGTCGGACTCCCCGGATGTGCAGTACTTC.

This clonotype showed up just a few times. The V gene is TRBV2, the J gene TRBJ1-2; D unclear. The V end lost 1 base, the J end lost 2 bases, and 2 bases lay between the germline ends. This CDR3 spans 12 amino acids. The germline gives CDR1 SNHLY, CDR2 FYNNEI. CDR3 bases: TGTGCCAGCAGTGAAGGGAACTATGGCTACACCTTC. Amino acids: CASSEGNYGYTF.